A single sample gave rise to the 21 T cell receptor beta chains below, sequenced in a study of cytomegalovirus exposure and HLA in healthy donors. Use of 60 Vbeta and 13 Jbeta primers characterized the PCR. Libraries were prepared by immunoSEQ multiplex PCR; TCRdb keeps only in-frame clonotypes and omits some of them. The data show more than 85,000 clones, 69% seen once. Sequencing was performed on PBMCs. These receptors were collected from a woman between 65 and 79 years old in good health and CMV-seropositive.

This chain connects TRBV7-2 to TRBJ1-1, with 8 bases matching TRBD1. This CDR3 comprises 15 residues. The germline CDR1 and CDR2 sequences are SGHTA and FQGNSA. Losses at the gene ends were 3 bases for V and 3 bases for J; bases not matched to a gene: 6. This CDR3 reads CASSFGSGGHTEAFF. In DNA, the CDR3 is TGTGCCAGCAGCTTCGGTTCAGGGGGCCACACTGAAGCTTTCTTT. Using reference TRBV7-2 and TRBJ1-1 for the parts outside the CDR3, the full variable domain is GAGVSQSPSNKVTEKGKDVELRCDPISGHTALYWYRQSLGQGLEFLIYFQGNSAPDKSGLPSDRFSAERTGGSVSTLTIQRTQQEDSAVYLCASSFGSGGHTEAFFGQGTRLTVV.

This clone was detected only once. The genes are TRBV19 and TRBJ1-2; 8 bases are shared with TRBD1. The CDR3 is 13 amino acids. V trimming: 6 bases; J trimming: 7 bases; junction bases outside the gene matches: 7. Per the germline V gene, CDR1 is LNHDA and CDR2 is SQIVND (reference sequence). The CDR3 here is CASRIDRGFGYTF. For the CDR3, the DNA is TGTGCCAGTAGAATTGACAGGGGTTTTGGCTACACCTTC.

This clone was seen only once. The chain uses TRBV18 and TRBJ2-1, with D tentatively TRBD2 (6 bases). The V end was cut by 6 bases, the J end by 1 base, with 13 bases between. The CDR3 extends over 15 amino acids. Germline loops: CDR1 KGHSH, CDR2 LQKENI. CDR3 bases: TGTGCCAGCTCCGCGCCCGGGGGTTCCTACAATGAGCAGTTCTTC. Encoded protein: CASSAPGGSYNEQFF. The full variable domain, completed using reference TRBV18 and TRBJ2-1, is NAGVMQNPRHLVRRRGQEARLRCSPMKGHSHVYWYRQLPEEGLKFMVYLQKENIIDESGMPKERFSAEFPKEGPSILRIQQVVRGDSAAYFCASSAPGGSYNEQFFGPGTRLTVL.

This clone was seen a single time. This rearrangement joins TRBV2 to TRBJ2-1; 11 nucleotides line up with TRBD1. Germline assignment: CDR1 SNHLY and CDR2 FYNNEI. Germline trimming cut 7 bases from V and 9 bases from J; bases unmatched to any gene: 5. The CDR3 contains 13 residues. The CDR3 DNA is TGTGCCAGCATGCGGACAGGGGGCTTTGAGCAGTTCTTC. Protein: CASMRTGGFEQFF.

The rearrangement joins TRBV18 to TRBJ1-1; possible D gene TRBD1, 5 bases. CDR1 is KGHSH and CDR2 is LQKENI in the germline V gene. The CDR3 runs 15 residues. With 6 bases removed from V and 3 bases from J, the gap between germline ends came to 17 bases. The CDR3 sequence is CASSPVVGGDTEAFF. CDR3 DNA sequence: TGTGCCAGCTCTCCGGTGGTCGGGGGGGACACTGAAGCTTTCTTT.

V is TRBV5-1 and J is TRBJ1-2; possibly TRBD1 for D (5 bases). This CDR3 has 13 residues. Deletions cut 0 bases from V and 4 bases from J, with 7 bases between. Germline V gives CDR1 SGHRS, CDR2 YFSETQ. The CDR3 region is CASSLGQSYGYTF. The CDR3 region has the DNA TGCGCCAGCAGCTTGGGACAGAGCTATGGCTACACCTTC.

The chain combines TRBV7-2 with TRBJ1-1; a weak D match, TRBD1 (6 bases). CDR3 size: 16 residues. V was cut by 4 bases and J by 0 bases, with 15 bases left in between. Germline values: CDR1 SGHTA, CDR2 FQGNSA. CDR3: CASSSQPTGLNTEAFF. The CDR3 DNA is TGTGCCAGCAGCTCCCAACCTACAGGGCTGAACACTGAAGCTTTCTTT.

This clone appeared a few times. The V and J genes are TRBV30 and TRBJ1-4; D is ambiguous. The length of the CDR3 is 11 residues. Per germline, CDR1 GTSNPN and CDR2 SVGIG (reference sequence). The V gene lost 5 bases and the J gene lost 4 bases, with 5 bases spanning the gap. Here the CDR3 reads CAWSGNEKLFF. The CDR3, as DNA: TGTGCCTGGTCGGGTAATGAAAAACTGTTTTTT.

This clone was recorded once. V gene TRBV7-9 combines with J gene TRBJ1-3; D gene uncertain. The CDR3 totals 16 residues. Germline CDR1 SEHNR, CDR2 FQNEAQ (reference sequence). Between the trimmed V and J ends, which lost 5 bases and 0 bases, there was a span of 14 bases. DNA for the CDR3: TGTGCCAGCAGCCGAGCAATCACGGGCTCTGGAAACACCATATATTTT. This sequence encodes CASSRAITGSGNTIYF. The full variable domain, completed using reference TRBV7-9 and TRBJ1-3, is DTGVSQNPRHKITKRGQNVTFRCDPISEHNRLYWYRQTLGQGPEFLTYFQNEAQLEKSRLLSDRFSAERPKGSFSTLEIQRTEQGDSAMYLCASSRAITGSGNTIYFGEGSWLTVV.

The CDR3 is CSAGTGEIAWDRRTYGYTF. In nucleotides, the CDR3 is TGCAGCGCCGGGACAGGGGAGATCGCGTGGGACCGTCGGACATATGGCTACACCTTC. V and J are TRBV29-1 and TRBJ1-2; TRBD1 agrees at 10 bases. Germline values: CDR1 SQVTM, CDR2 ANQGSEA. The CDR3 has 19 residues. Germline trimming cut 7 bases from V and 5 bases from J; bases unmatched to any gene: 25. Combining the CDR3 with reference TRBV29-1 and TRBJ1-2 gives the whole variable domain SAVISQKPSRDICQRGTSLTIQCQVDSQVTMMFWYRQQPGQSLTLIATANQGSEATYESGFVIDKFPISRPNLTFSTLTVSNMSPEDSSIYLCSAGTGEIAWDRRTYGYTFGSGTRLTVV.

The rearrangement uses TRBV20-1 and TRBJ1-2, with D maybe TRBD1 (5 bases). From germline, CDR1 is DFQATT and CDR2 SNEGSKA (reference sequence). V was cut by 6 bases and J by 6 bases, with 11 bases left in between. The CDR3 covers 11 residues. This CDR3 is CSALLGDGYTF. CDR3 bases: TGCAGTGCCCTGTTAGGGGATGGCTACACCTTC.

The V gene is TRBV6-5, the J gene TRBJ1-5; 9 bases are shared with TRBD1. CDR1 is MNHEY and CDR2 is SVGAGI in the germline V gene. The CDR3 is made up of 15 amino acids. J lost 4 bases, V lost 2 bases, and 3 bases had no gene match. The CDR3 reads CASSYGTGINQPQHF. CDR3 DNA: TGTGCCAGCAGTTACGGGACAGGGATTAATCAGCCCCAGCATTTT.

The chain couples TRBV5-1 to TRBJ2-7; D possibly corresponds to TRBD2 (5 bases). Germline assignment: CDR1 SGHRS and CDR2 YFSETQ. This CDR3 is built from 12 residues. The V gene lost 0 bases and the J gene lost 5 bases, with 6 bases spanning the gap. DNA for the CDR3: TGCGCCAGCAGCTTGGGGGGAGACGAGCAGTACTTC. It yields the protein CASSLGGDEQYF.

The rearrangement uses TRBV5-1 and TRBJ2-7, with D perhaps matching TRBD2 (5 bases). The CDR3 is 15 amino acids. Trimming stripped 2 bases from V and 0 bases from J, with 12 bases between. In germline, CDR1 is SGHRS, CDR2 YFSETQ. CDR3 amino acids: CASSFDGLSSYEQYF. CDR3 nucleotides: TGCGCCAGCAGCTTCGACGGACTTAGCTCCTACGAGCAGTACTTC.

The chain uses TRBV7-8 and TRBJ1-2; TRBD1 agrees at 7 bases. There are 15 residues in the CDR3. Trimming at V came to 1 base and at J to 0 bases, leaving 2 bases not matched to a gene. The germline V gene encodes CDR1 SGHVS and CDR2 FQNEAQ. CDR3 residues: CASSLVGQTNYGYTF. The DNA for the CDR3 is TGTGCCAGCAGCTTAGTGGGACAGACTAACTATGGCTACACCTTC.

This chain joins TRBV18 and TRBJ1-3, with 7 bases that match TRBD1. In germline, CDR1 is KGHSH, CDR2 LQKENI. Trimming removed 4 bases from V and 2 bases from J; junction bases left unmatched: 11. This CDR3 region has 17 residues. DNA for the CDR3: TGTGCCAGCTCACAAGAGACAGGGCTAGGAACTGGAAACACCATATATTTT. This encodes CASSQETGLGTGNTIYF.

The genes are TRBV5-1 and TRBJ1-1; TRBD1 aligns across 7 bases. The germline CDR1 and CDR2 sequences are SGHRS and YFSETQ. The CDR3 loop spans 14 amino acids. Unmatched junction bases numbered 8, after V lost 4 bases and J lost 5 bases. CDR3 region: CASSRQGGETEAFF. CDR3 nucleotide sequence: TGCGCCAGCAGCCGACAGGGAGGTGAAACTGAAGCTTTCTTT. The full variable domain, its missing parts supplied by reference TRBV5-1 and TRBJ1-1, is KAGVTQTPRYLIKTRGQQVTLSCSPISGHRSVSWYQQTPGQGLQFLFEYFSETQRNKGNFPGRFSGRQFSNSRSEMNVSTLELGDSALYLCASSRQGGETEAFFGQGTRLTVV.

The chain recombines TRBV18 with TRBJ1-4; TRBD1 agrees at 7 bases. This CDR3 comprises 15 residues. After removal of 3 bases from V and 3 bases from J, the junction contained 4 bases not matched to a gene. Germline V CDR1 and CDR2: KGHSH, LQKENI. CDR3 bases: TGTGCCAGCTCACCGACAGGGCCGCCTAATGAAAAACTGTTTTTT. Translation gives CASSPTGPPNEKLFF.

This chain joins TRBV15 and TRBJ1-1; D is possibly TRBD1 (5 bases). Germline V gene lookup returns CDR1 LNHNV and CDR2 YYDKDF (reference sequence). The CDR3 contains 12 residues. V lost 4 bases and J 7 bases, leaving 10 bases between the germline ends. The CDR3 region has the DNA TGTGCCACCAGCAAACGGGGGGATGAAGCTTTCTTT. This codes for CATSKRGDEAFF.

This clone was counted only a few times. The gene calls are TRBV18 and TRBJ2-3; weak D call: TRBD2 (5 bases). Deletions cut 2 bases from V and 5 bases from J, with 17 bases between. Germline V gene sequence: CDR1 KGHSH, CDR2 LQKENI. The CDR3 runs 16 residues. CDR3 protein: CASSPDRPGGLDTQYF. CDR3 coding DNA: TGTGCCAGCTCACCAGATAGGCCAGGAGGCTTAGATACGCAGTATTTT.

The rearrangement links TRBV19 to TRBJ2-2; 7 bases line up with TRBD2. The CDR3 is 14 residues long. V was clipped by 5 bases and J by 5 bases; unmatched bases: 5. Germline CDR1 and CDR2: LNHDA and SQIVND (reference sequence). Here the CDR3 DNA reads TGTGCCAGTAGTCGGTTTAGCGGGACCGGGGAGCTGTTTTTT. Encoded protein: CASSRFSGTGELFF.